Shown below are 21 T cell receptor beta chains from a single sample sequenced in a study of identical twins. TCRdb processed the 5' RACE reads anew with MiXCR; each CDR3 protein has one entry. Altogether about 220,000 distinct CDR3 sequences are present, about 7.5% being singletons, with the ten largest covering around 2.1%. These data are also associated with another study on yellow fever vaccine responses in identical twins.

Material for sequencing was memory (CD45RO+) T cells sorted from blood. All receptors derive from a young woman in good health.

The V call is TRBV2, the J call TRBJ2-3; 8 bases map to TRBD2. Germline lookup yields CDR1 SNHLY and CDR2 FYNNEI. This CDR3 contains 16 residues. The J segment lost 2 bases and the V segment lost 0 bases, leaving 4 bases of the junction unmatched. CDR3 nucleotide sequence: TGTGCCAGCAGTGAAGCGCGGGGGGCTTACACAGATACGCAGTATTTT. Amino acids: CASSEARGAYTDTQYF.

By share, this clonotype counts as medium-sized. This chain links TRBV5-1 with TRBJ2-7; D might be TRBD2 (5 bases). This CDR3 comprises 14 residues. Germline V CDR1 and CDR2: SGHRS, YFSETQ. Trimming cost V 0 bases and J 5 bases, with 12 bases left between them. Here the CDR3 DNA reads TGCGCCAGCAGCTTGGGACAACCCGGGGACGAGCAGTACTTC. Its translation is CASSLGQPGDEQYF.

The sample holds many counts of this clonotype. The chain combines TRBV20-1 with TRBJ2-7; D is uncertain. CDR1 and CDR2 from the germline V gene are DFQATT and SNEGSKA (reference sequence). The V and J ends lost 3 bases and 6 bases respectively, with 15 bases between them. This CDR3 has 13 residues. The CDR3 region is CSARVSIAAEQYF. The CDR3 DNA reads TGCAGTGCTAGGGTTTCCATTGCTGCCGAGCAGTACTTC.

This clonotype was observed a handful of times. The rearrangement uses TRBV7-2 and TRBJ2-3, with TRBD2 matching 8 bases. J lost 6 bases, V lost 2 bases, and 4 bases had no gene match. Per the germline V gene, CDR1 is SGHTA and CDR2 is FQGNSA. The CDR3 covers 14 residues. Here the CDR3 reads CASSLQASGDTQYF. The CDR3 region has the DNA TGTGCCAGCAGCTTACAGGCTAGCGGGGATACGCAGTATTTT. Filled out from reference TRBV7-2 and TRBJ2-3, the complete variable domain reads GAGVSQSPSNKVTEKGKDVELRCDPISGHTALYWYRQSLGQGLEFLIYFQGNSAPDKSGLPSDRFSAERTGGSVSTLTIQRTQQEDSAVYLCASSLQASGDTQYFGPGTRLTVL.

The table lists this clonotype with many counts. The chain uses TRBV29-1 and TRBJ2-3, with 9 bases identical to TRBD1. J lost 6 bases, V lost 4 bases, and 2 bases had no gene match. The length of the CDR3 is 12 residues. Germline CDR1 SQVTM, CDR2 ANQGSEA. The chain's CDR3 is CSVGTGADTQYF. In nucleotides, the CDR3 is TGCAGCGTTGGGACAGGGGCCGATACGCAGTATTTT.

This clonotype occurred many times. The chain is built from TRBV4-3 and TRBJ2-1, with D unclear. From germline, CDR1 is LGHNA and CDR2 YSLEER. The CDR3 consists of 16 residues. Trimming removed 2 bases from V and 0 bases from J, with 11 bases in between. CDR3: CASSQRPNPSYNEQFF. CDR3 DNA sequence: TGCGCCAGCAGCCAACGGCCCAATCCCTCCTACAATGAGCAGTTCTTC.

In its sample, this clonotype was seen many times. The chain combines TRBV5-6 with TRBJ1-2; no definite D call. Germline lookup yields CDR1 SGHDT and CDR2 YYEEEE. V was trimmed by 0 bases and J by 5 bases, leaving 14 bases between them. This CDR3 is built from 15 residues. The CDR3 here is CASSLVSGSVYGYTF. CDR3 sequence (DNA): TGTGCCAGCAGCTTGGTGTCGGGTAGTGTTTATGGCTACACCTTC.

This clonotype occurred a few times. CDR3 protein: CASRAGDYEQYF. CDR3 in DNA: TGCGCCAGCAGGGCAGGCGACTACGAGCAGTACTTC. V usage is TRBV5-1 and J usage is TRBJ2-7, with unresolved D. V lost 5 bases and J 3 bases, leaving 9 bases between the germline ends. The CDR3 runs 12 residues. Germline loops: CDR1 SGHRS, CDR2 YFSETQ.

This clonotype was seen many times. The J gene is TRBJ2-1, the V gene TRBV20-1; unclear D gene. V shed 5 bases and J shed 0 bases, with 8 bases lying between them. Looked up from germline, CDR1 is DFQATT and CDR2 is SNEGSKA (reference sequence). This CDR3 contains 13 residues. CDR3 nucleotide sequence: TGCAGTGCTCGGACGAGCTCCTACAATGAGCAGTTCTTC. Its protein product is CSARTSSYNEQFF.

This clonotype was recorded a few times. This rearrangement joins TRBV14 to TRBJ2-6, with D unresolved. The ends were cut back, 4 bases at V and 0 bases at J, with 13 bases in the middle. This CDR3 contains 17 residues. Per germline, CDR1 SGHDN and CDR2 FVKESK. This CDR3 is CASSPSLGYSGANVLTF. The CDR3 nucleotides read TGTGCCAGCAGCCCCTCCCTGGGCTACTCTGGGGCCAACGTCCTGACTTTC.

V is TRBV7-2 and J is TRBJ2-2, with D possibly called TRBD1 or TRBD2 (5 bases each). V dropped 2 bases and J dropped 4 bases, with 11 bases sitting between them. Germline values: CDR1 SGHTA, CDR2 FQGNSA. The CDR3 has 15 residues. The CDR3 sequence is CASSLRQGPTGELFF. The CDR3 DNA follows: TGTGCCAGCAGCTTACGGCAGGGACCCACCGGGGAGCTGTTTTTT.

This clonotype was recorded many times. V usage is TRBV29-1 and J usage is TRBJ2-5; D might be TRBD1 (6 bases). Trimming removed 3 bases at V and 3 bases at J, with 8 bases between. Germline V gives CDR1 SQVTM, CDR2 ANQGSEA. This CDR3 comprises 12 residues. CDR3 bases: TGCAGCGTTGACAAGGGGGAAGAGACCCAGTACTTC. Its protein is CSVDKGEETQYF.

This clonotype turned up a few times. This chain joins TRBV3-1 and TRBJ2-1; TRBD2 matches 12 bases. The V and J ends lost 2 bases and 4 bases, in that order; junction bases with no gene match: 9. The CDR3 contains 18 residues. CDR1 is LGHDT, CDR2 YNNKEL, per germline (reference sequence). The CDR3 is CASSQQRTSGIIYNEQFF. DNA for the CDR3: TGTGCCAGCAGCCAACAACGGACTAGCGGGATTATATACAATGAGCAGTTCTTC.

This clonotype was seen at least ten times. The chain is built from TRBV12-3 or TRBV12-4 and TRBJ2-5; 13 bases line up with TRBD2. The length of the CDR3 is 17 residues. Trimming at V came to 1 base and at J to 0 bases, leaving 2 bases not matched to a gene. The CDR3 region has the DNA TGTGCCAGCAGTTTAGGACTAGCGGGAGGAGACCAAGAGACCCAGTACTTC. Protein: CASSLGLAGGDQETQYF.

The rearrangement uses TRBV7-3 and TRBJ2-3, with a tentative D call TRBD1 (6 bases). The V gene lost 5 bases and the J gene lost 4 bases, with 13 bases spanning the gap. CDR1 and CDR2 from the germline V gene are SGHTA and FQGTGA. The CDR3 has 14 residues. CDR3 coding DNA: TGTGCCAGCAGCCCAGTGGGGGCCGCAGATACGCAGTATTTT. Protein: CASSPVGAADTQYF.

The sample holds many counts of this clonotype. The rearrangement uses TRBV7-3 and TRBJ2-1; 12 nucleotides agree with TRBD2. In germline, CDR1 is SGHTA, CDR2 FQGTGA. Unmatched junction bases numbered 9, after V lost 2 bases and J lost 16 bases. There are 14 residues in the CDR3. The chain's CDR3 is CASSLGLAGGAHFF. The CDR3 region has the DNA TGTGCCAGCAGCTTAGGTCTAGCGGGGGGGGCTCATTTCTTC.

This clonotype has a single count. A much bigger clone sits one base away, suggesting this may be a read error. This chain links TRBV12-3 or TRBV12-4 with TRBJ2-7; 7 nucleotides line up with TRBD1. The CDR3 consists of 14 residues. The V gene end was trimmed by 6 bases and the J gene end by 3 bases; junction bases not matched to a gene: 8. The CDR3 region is CASSDRTGFYEQYF. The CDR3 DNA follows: TGTGCCAGCAGCGACAGGACAGGATTCTACGAGCAGTACTTC.

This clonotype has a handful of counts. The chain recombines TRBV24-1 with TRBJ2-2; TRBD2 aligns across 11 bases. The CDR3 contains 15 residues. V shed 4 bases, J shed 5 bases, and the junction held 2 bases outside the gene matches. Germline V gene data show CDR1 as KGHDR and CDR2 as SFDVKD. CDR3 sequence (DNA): TGTGCCACCAGTGAACTAGCGGGAGAAACCGGGGAGCTGTTTTTT. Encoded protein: CATSELAGETGELFF.

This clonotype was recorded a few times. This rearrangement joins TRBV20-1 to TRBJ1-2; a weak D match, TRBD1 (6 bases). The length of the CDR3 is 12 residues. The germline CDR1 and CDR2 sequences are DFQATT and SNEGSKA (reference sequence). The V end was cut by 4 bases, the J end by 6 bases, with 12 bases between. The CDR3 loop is CSAIRGQNGYTF. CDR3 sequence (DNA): TGCAGTGCTATACGGGGGCAAAATGGCTACACCTTC.

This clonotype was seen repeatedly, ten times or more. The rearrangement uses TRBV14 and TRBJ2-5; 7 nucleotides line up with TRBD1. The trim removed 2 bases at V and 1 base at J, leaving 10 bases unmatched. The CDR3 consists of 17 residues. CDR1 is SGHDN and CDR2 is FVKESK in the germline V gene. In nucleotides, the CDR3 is TGTGCCAGCAGCCAACTAAAGGCGAACAGGGGCCAAGAGACCCAGTACTTC. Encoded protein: CASSQLKANRGQETQYF.

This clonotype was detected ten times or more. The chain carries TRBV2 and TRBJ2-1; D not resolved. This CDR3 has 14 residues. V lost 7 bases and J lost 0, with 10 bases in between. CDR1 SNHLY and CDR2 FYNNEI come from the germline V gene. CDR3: CASNPGSSYNEQFF. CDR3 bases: TGTGCCAGCAATCCGGGTAGCTCCTACAATGAGCAGTTCTTC. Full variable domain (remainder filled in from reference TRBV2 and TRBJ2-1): EPEVTQTPSHQVTQMGQEVILRCVPISNHLYFYWYRQILGQKVEFLVSFYNNEISEKSEIFDDQFSVERPDGSNFTLKIRSTKLEDSAMYFCASNPGSSYNEQFFGPGTRLTVL.